The subject of this entry is one T cell receptor (beta chain). Its specificity is unknown. The sample comes from a study of OX40 agonist ivuxolimab in advanced cancers. Study-wide points: On average, CD8+ T cells showed a greater number of expanded clones than CD4+.

Sequencing was performed with immunoSEQ multiplex PCR; in TCRdb, only in-frame clones are kept and a portion is missing. The sample carries fewer than 100,000 clones, under 90% recorded once. Trimming took off 1 base at V and 0 bases at J, with 11 bases between the two ends. The CDR3 contains 16 residues. Germline V CDR1 and CDR2: MDHEN, SYDVKM. This specimen consisted of CD4+ or CD8+ T cells sorted from blood, obtained in a trial of the OX40 agonist ivuxolimab. The clonotype comes from an adult with an advanced solid tumor such as melanoma, head and neck, liver or kidney cancer. The chain recombines TRBV28 with TRBJ2-3, with D perhaps matching TRBD2 (6 bases). CDR3 protein: CASSLSGAGSTDTQYF. In DNA, the CDR3 is TGTGCCAGCAGTTTATCTGGGGCGGGGAGCACAGATACGCAGTATTTT.